A few counts support the clone carrying this T cell receptor beta chain. What it recognizes is unknown. This sample was taken from a study of CD8 T cells in ankylosing spondylitis. Germline values: CDR1 SNHLY, CDR2 FYNNEI. This CDR3 contains 14 residues. The germline V and J ends were trimmed by 4 bases and 1 base, with 10 bases remaining between them. MiXCR, run by TCRdb on the 5' RACE reads, gives a single entry per CDR3 protein. Here the sample spans under 450,000 distinct CDR3 sequences, about a sixth being singletons. Study-wide results and caveats: The study looked at matched synovial fluid samples from ankylosing spondylitis patients. Disease-linked clones were reported to be significantly enriched there. A motif in TCR beta, a set of seven to nine highly homologous variants, appeared characteristic of ankylosing spondylitis blood. Several of the motif variants were reported before in synovial fluid and blood from reactive arthritis.

This rearrangement joins TRBV2 to TRBJ1-1; maybe TRBD1 (6 bases). This receptor was obtained from a male donor with ankylosing spondylitis. Sequences were obtained from blood, either unsorted or a sorted T cell fraction (not recorded which). The DNA of the CDR3 is TGTGCCAGCAGTGTGAGGGGGAGGAACACTGAAGCTTTCTTT. It translates to CASSVRGRNTEAFF.